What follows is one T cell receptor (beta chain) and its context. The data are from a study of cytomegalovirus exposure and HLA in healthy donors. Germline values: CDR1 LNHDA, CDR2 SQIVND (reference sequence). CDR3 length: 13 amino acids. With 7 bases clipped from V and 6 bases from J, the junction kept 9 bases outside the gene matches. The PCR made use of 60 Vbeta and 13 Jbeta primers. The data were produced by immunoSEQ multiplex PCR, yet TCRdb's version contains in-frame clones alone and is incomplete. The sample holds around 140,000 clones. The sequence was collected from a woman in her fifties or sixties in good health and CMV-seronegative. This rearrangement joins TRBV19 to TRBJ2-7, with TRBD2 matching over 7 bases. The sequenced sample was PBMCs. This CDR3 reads CASTPSGVREQYF. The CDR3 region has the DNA TGTGCCAGTACCCCCAGCGGGGTCCGCGAGCAGTACTTC.